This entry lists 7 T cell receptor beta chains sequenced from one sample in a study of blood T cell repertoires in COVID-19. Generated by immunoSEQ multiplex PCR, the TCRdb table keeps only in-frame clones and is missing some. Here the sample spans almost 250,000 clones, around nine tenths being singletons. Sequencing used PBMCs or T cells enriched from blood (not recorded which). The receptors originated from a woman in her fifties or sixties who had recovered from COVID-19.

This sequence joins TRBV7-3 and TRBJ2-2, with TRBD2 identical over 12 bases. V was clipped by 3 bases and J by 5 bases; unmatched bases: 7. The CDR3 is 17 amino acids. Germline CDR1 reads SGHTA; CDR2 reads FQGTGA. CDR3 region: CASSFLAGGRKTGELFF. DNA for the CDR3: TGTGCCAGCAGCTTTCTAGCGGGAGGGCGGAAGACCGGGGAGCTGTTTTTT. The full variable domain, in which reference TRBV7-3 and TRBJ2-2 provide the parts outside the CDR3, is GAGVSQTPSNKVTEKGKYVELRCDPISGHTALYWYRQSLGQGPEFLIYFQGTGAADDSGLPNDRFFAVRPEGSVSTLKIQRTERGDSAVYLCASSFLAGGRKTGELFFGEGSRLTVL.

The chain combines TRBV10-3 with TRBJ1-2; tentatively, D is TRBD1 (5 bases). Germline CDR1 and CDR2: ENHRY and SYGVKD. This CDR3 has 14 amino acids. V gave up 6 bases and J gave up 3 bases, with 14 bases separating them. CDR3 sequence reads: CAIRDTGGDYGYTF. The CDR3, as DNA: TGTGCCATCAGAGACACAGGCGGAGACTATGGCTACACCTTC.

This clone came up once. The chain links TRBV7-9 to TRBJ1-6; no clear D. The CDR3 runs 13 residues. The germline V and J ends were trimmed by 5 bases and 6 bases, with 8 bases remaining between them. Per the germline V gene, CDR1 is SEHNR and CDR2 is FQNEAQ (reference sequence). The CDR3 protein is CASSLTFNSPLHF. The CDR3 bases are TGTGCCAGCAGCCTGACATTTAATTCACCCCTCCACTTT. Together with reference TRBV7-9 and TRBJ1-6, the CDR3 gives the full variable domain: DTGVSQNPRHKITKRGQNVTFRCDPISEHNRLYWYRQTLGQGPEFLTYFQNEAQLEKSRLLSDRFSAERPKGSFSTLEIQRTEQGDSAMYLCASSLTFNSPLHFGNGTRLTVT.

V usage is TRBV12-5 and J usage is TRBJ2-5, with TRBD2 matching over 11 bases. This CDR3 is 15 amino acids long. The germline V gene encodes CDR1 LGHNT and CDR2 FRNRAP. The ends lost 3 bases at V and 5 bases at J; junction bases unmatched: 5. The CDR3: CASGFLAGGYETQYF. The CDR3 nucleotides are TGTGCTAGTGGTTTCTTAGCGGGAGGGTACGAGACCCAGTACTTC.

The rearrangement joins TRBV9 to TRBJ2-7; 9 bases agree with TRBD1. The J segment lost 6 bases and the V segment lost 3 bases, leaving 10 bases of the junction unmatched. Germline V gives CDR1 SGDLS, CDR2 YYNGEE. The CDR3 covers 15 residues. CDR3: CASSAGGTGIAEQYF. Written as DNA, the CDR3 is TGTGCCAGCAGCGCCGGAGGGACAGGGATTGCCGAGCAGTACTTC. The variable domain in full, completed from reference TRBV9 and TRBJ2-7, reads DSGVTQTPKHLITATGQRVTLRCSPRSGDLSVYWYQQSLDQGLQFLIQYYNGEERAKGNILERFSAQQFPDLHSELNLSSLELGDSALYFCASSAGGTGIAEQYFGPGTRLTVT.

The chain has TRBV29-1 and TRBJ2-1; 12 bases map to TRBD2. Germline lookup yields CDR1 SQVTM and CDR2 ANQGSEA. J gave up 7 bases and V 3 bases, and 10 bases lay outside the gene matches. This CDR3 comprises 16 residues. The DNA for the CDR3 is TGCAGCGTTGATGATCGACTAGCGGGAGAGTCAAATGAGCAGTTCTTC. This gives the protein CSVDDRLAGESNEQFF.

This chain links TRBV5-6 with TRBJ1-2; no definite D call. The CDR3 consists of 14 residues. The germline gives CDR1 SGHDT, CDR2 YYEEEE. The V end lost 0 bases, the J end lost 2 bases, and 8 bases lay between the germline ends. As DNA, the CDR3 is TGTGCCAGCAGCTTGGGGACTACAAACTATGGCTACACCTTC. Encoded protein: CASSLGTTNYGYTF.